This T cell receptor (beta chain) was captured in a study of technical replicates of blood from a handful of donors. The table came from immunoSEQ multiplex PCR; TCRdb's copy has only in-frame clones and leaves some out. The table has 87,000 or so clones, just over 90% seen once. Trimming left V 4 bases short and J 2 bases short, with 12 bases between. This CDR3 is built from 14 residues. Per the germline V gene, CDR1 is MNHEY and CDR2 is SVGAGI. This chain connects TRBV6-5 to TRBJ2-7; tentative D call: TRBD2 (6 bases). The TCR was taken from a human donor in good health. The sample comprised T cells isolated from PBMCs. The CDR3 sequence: CASSLGLRAYEQYF. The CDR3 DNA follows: TGTGCCAGCAGTTTGGGACTGCGCGCCTACGAGCAGTACTTC.